This passage covers 25 T cell receptor beta chains from one sample sequenced in a study of cytomegalovirus exposure and HLA in healthy donors. Researchers ran the PCR with 60 Vbeta and 13 Jbeta primers. Here immunoSEQ multiplex PCR was the method, and the copy in TCRdb shows in-frame clones only, minus some. The sample has over 100,000 clones. The sample was PBMCs. The receptors originated from a man aged 30 to 39 in good health and CMV-seronegative.

The V call is TRBV9, the J call TRBJ2-1, with TRBD2 matching 8 bases. CDR1 SGDLS and CDR2 YYNGEE come from the germline V gene. CDR3 size: 15 residues. V trimming: 3 bases; J trimming: 5 bases; junction bases outside the gene matches: 7. CDR3 nucleotides: TGTGCCAGCAGCGCCGGGACTAGTGTGAACAATGAGCAGTTCTTC. It is translated as CASSAGTSVNNEQFF.

Details on this clone: This CDR3 is also generated by other DNA sequences in the sample. The chain is built from TRBV5-4 and TRBJ1-2; D not certain. The CDR3 length is 13 residues. Trimming removed 2 bases at V and 2 bases at J, with 7 bases between. CDR1 and CDR2 from the germline V gene are SGHNT and YYREEE (reference sequence). The CDR3 protein is CASSFGGNYGYTF. Written as DNA, the CDR3 is TGTGCCAGCAGCTTTGGCGGCAACTATGGCTACACCTTC. Full variable domain (rest looked up from reference TRBV5-4 and TRBJ1-2): ETGVTQSPTHLIKTRGQQVTLRCSSQSGHNTVSWYQQALGQGPQFIFQYYREEENGRGNFPPRFSGLQFPNYSSELNVNALELDDSALYLCASSFGGNYGYTFGSGTRLTVV.

The V call is TRBV5-6, the J call TRBJ2-5; 9 bases are shared with TRBD2. The J call is uncertain, as TRBJ2-7 better fits the DNA end. The CDR3 has 17 residues. The V gene's germline CDR1 is SGHDT and CDR2 YYEEEE. CDR3 nucleotide sequence: TGTGCCAGCAGCTTCCCCCTAACAGCGGGGGGACCCTACGAGCAGTACTTC. Translation: CASSFPLTAGGPYEQYF.

The chain uses TRBV4-3 and TRBJ1-2; possibly TRBD1 for D (5 bases). The germline V gene has CDR1 LGHNA and CDR2 YSLEER. V lost 0 bases and J lost 0, with 17 bases in between. There are 18 residues in the CDR3. The DNA of the CDR3 is TGCGCCAGCAGCCAAGATCGCCAGGGCTGGTATACTAACTATGGCTACACCTTC. It is translated as CASSQDRQGWYTNYGYTF.

This rearrangement joins TRBV30 to TRBJ2-5, with D tentatively TRBD1 (5 bases). The CDR3 has 12 amino acids. Trimming shortened V by 1 base and J by 5 bases, and 8 bases separated the two germline ends. Per the germline V gene, CDR1 is GTSNPN and CDR2 is SVGIG (reference sequence). The DNA for the CDR3 is TGTGCCTGGAGTGAGGGGCGGGAGACCCAGTACTTC. This codes for CAWSEGRETQYF.

This chain connects TRBV4-3 to TRBJ1-1, with TRBD1 as a possible D gene (6 bases). Looked up from germline, CDR1 is LGHNA and CDR2 is YSLEER. There are 14 residues in the CDR3. V lost 5 bases and J lost 1, with 11 bases in between. CDR3 amino acids: CASSNRDKNTEAFF. CDR3 bases: TGCGCCAGCAGCAACCGGGACAAGAACACTGAAGCTTTCTTT.

The chain links TRBV9 to TRBJ1-1; the D gene is possibly TRBD1 (6 bases). The CDR3 loop spans 14 amino acids. The germline gives CDR1 SGDLS, CDR2 YYNGEE. V lost 2 bases, J lost 0 bases, and 8 bases lay in between. CDR3 loop: CASSVTGMNTEAFF. The CDR3 DNA reads TGTGCCAGCAGCGTGACAGGCATGAACACTGAAGCTTTCTTT. The full variable domain, completed using reference TRBV9 and TRBJ1-1, is DSGVTQTPKHLITATGQRVTLRCSPRSGDLSVYWYQQSLDQGLQFLIQYYNGEERAKGNILERFSAQQFPDLHSELNLSSLELGDSALYFCASSVTGMNTEAFFGQGTRLTVV.

This rearrangement joins TRBV4-3 to TRBJ2-2; 7 nucleotides line up with TRBD2. CDR1 LGHNA and CDR2 YSLEER come from the germline V gene. With V trimmed by 0 bases and J by 4 bases, 2 bases remained unmatched. This CDR3 is built from 15 residues. CDR3 sequence reads: CASSQDRGVTGELFF. The CDR3 DNA reads TGCGCCAGCAGCCAAGATCGGGGGGTCACCGGGGAGCTGTTTTTT.

The V gene is TRBV4-1, the J gene TRBJ1-3; 7 nucleotides line up with TRBD1. The CDR3 is made up of 13 amino acids. V gave up 5 bases and J gave up 5 bases; unmatched junction bases: 3. Germline lookup yields CDR1 MGHRA and CDR2 YSYEKL. CDR3 residues: CASSAGQRNTIYF. Written as DNA, the CDR3 is TGCGCCAGCAGCGCGGGACAGCGAAACACCATATATTTT.

The chain has TRBV2 and TRBJ1-2, with 7 bases fitting TRBD1. The CDR3 contains 14 residues. V was clipped by 8 bases and J by 4 bases; unmatched bases: 10. In germline, CDR1 is SNHLY, CDR2 FYNNEI. The CDR3 is CASSRQGGGYGYTF. The CDR3 nucleotides are TGTGCCAGCTCGAGACAGGGTGGGGGCTATGGCTACACCTTC.

The CDR3 protein is CASSPHGILNTEAFF. The CDR3 nucleotides read TGTGCCAGCAGCCCCCACGGGATTCTGAACACTGAAGCTTTCTTT. The genes are TRBV5-4 and TRBJ1-1; D call uncertain. This CDR3 region has 15 residues. V shed 4 bases and J shed 0 bases, with 13 bases lying between them. From germline, CDR1 is SGHNT and CDR2 YYREEE (reference sequence).

The CDR3 spells CASVSSGGIKTQYF. CDR3 sequence (DNA): TGTGCCAGCGTCTCTAGCGGGGGGATAAAGACCCAGTACTTC. V and J are TRBV6-5 and TRBJ2-5; 11 bases match TRBD2. CDR3 size: 14 residues. The junction had 8 bases not matched to a gene; V was cut back by 8 bases and J by 6 bases. Per germline, CDR1 MNHEY and CDR2 SVGAGI.

The J gene is TRBJ1-4, the V gene TRBV7-2; the match to TRBD1 covers 9 bases. This CDR3 spans 15 amino acids. With V trimmed by 1 base and J by 8 bases, 5 bases remained unmatched. Germline CDR1 SGHTA, CDR2 FQGNSA. CDR3 protein: CASSLGDRDGEKLFF. The DNA for the CDR3 is TGTGCCAGCAGCTTAGGGGACAGGGACGGCGAAAAACTGTTTTTT.

The chain employs TRBV11-2 and TRBJ2-1, with 10 bases lining up with TRBD2. The junction had 6 bases not matched to a gene; V was cut back by 7 bases and J by 0 bases. The CDR3 covers 16 residues. CDR1 and CDR2 from the germline V gene are SGHAT and FQNNGV. The CDR3 nucleotides read TGTGCCAGCAACCTAGCGGGGGTTCCCTCCTACAATGAGCAGTTCTTC. It codes for CASNLAGVPSYNEQFF.

V is TRBV19 and J is TRBJ2-7; TRBD1 aligns across 8 bases. J gave up 4 bases and V 5 bases, and 10 bases lay outside the gene matches. The CDR3 spans 15 residues. Germline V gene lookup returns CDR1 LNHDA and CDR2 SQIVND (reference sequence). The CDR3 region is CASSLRDRWEYEQYF. CDR3 coding DNA: TGTGCCAGTAGTCTTCGGGACAGGTGGGAGTACGAGCAGTACTTC.

Here the CDR3 DNA reads TGTGCCAGCAGCCCCCGACAGGCCGGGGAGCTGTTTTTT. Translated: CASSPRQAGELFF. V usage is TRBV11-3 and J usage is TRBJ2-2; maybe TRBD1 (6 bases). Germline V gene sequence: CDR1 SGHNT, CDR2 YENEEA. The CDR3 is made up of 13 amino acids. Trimming pared 5 bases from V and 6 bases from J, leaving 10 bases between.

This chain joins TRBV4-3 and TRBJ2-7; a possible D gene is TRBD2 (6 bases). CDR1 is LGHNA, CDR2 YSLEER, per germline. Trimming shortened V by 4 bases and J by 1 base, and 11 bases separated the two germline ends. The CDR3 totals 14 residues. This CDR3 is CASSPVAGSYEQYF. The CDR3 DNA reads TGCGCCAGCAGCCCGGTGGCGGGGTCCTACGAGCAGTACTTC.

The chain couples TRBV7-3 to TRBJ1-5; the D is unclear. CDR3 length: 15 residues. Germline assignment: CDR1 SGHTA and CDR2 FQGTGA. The ends were cut back, 3 bases at V and 4 bases at J, with 13 bases in the middle. CDR3 nucleotide sequence: TGTGCCAGCAGCTTTGGGCAGGCTGGAAATCAGCCCCAGCATTTT. Protein sequence: CASSFGQAGNQPQHF. Complete variable domain (other parts from reference TRBV7-3 and TRBJ1-5): GAGVSQTPSNKVTEKGKYVELRCDPISGHTALYWYRQSLGQGPEFLIYFQGTGAADDSGLPNDRFFAVRPEGSVSTLKIQRTERGDSAVYLCASSFGQAGNQPQHFGDGTRLSIL.

The genes are TRBV11-1 and TRBJ2-5; D perhaps matches TRBD1 (7 bases). The germline V and J ends were trimmed by 4 bases and 11 bases, with 11 bases remaining between them. The CDR3 has 11 amino acids. CDR1 SGHAT and CDR2 FQDESV come from the germline V gene (reference sequence). The CDR3 sequence: CASSSGGTQYF. The CDR3 DNA sequence: TGTGCCAGCAGCTCAGGGGGGACGCAGTACTTC. Combining the CDR3 with reference TRBV11-1 and TRBJ2-5 gives the whole variable domain EAEVAQSPRYKITEKSQAVAFWCDPISGHATLYWYRQILGQGPELLVQFQDESVVDDSQLPKDRFSAERLKGVDSTLKIQPAELGDSAMYLCASSSGGTQYFGPGTRLLVL.

As to this clone: The sample holds other DNA sequences that translate to the same CDR3. This chain uses TRBV10-3 with TRBJ1-2, with 7 bases matching TRBD1. Germline trimming cut 2 bases from V and 3 bases from J; bases unmatched to any gene: 0. The CDR3 runs to 13 residues. Germline V lookup: CDR1 ENHRY, CDR2 SYGVKD. The CDR3 reads CAISETGDYGYTF. The CDR3 DNA reads TGTGCCATCAGTGAGACAGGGGACTATGGCTACACCTTC.

This chain uses TRBV4-1 with TRBJ2-2, with 7 bases identical to TRBD1. This CDR3 spans 17 amino acids. Trimming took 0 bases from V and 2 from J; bases not matched to a gene: 6. Germline CDR1 and CDR2: MGHRA and YSYEKL. As DNA, the CDR3 is TGCGCCAGCAGCCAAGAGGGTAGGGGGCTCAACACCGGGGAGCTGTTTTTT. This sequence encodes CASSQEGRGLNTGELFF.

This chain links TRBV10-2 with TRBJ1-6, with 7 bases that match TRBD1. Trimming removed 3 bases from V and 8 bases from J; junction bases left unmatched: 1. The CDR3 totals 13 residues. In germline, CDR1 is WSHSY, CDR2 SAAADI. CDR3 bases: TGCGCCAGCAGTGAAACAGGGGATTCACCCCTCCACTTT. Residues: CASSETGDSPLHF.

The J gene is TRBJ2-3, the V gene TRBV5-4, with 8 bases identical to TRBD2. This CDR3 has 17 amino acids. Trimming removed 4 bases from V and 0 bases from J; junction bases left unmatched: 10. CDR1 is SGHNT and CDR2 is YYREEE in the germline V gene (reference sequence). CDR3 residues: CASSIPFSGTSTDTQYF. In DNA form, the CDR3 reads TGTGCCAGCAGCATACCGTTTAGCGGGACAAGCACAGATACGCAGTATTTT. Filled out from reference TRBV5-4 and TRBJ2-3, the complete variable domain reads ETGVTQSPTHLIKTRGQQVTLRCSSQSGHNTVSWYQQALGQGPQFIFQYYREEENGRGNFPPRFSGLQFPNYSSELNVNALELDDSALYLCASSIPFSGTSTDTQYFGPGTRLTVL.

The chain employs TRBV19 and TRBJ2-6; D not resolved. The CDR3 spans 15 residues. Germline V gene lookup returns CDR1 LNHDA and CDR2 SQIVND (reference sequence). V gave up 3 bases and J gave up 4 bases, with 10 bases separating them. The CDR3 sequence: CASSISGPGANVLTF. The CDR3 DNA reads as TGTGCCAGTAGTATCAGTGGGCCCGGGGCCAACGTCCTGACTTTC.

J is TRBJ2-2 and V is TRBV5-1, with 12 nucleotides matching TRBD2. After removal of 3 bases from V and 7 bases from J, the junction contained 4 bases not matched to a gene. This CDR3 contains 15 residues. Per the germline V gene, CDR1 is SGHRS and CDR2 is YFSETQ. For the CDR3, the DNA is TGCGCCAGCAGCTCCCTAGCGGGGGGGCTCGGGGAGCTGTTTTTT. The encoded protein is CASSSLAGGLGELFF.